The entry that follows covers one TCR beta chain sequence. Its antigen is still unknown. Included in the TCR beta cDNA libraries were unique molecular identifiers. Starting from approximately 0.95 to 9.8 million T cells, the study yielded about 490,000 cDNA molecules. Each CDR3 protein is one row after TCRdb ran MiXCR on the PCR reads. Of roughly 570,000 distinct CDR3 sequences in the sample, roughly 34% were seen once. This specimen comes from a study of post-analysis software for immune sequencing data. The wider study: Several disease courses (relapsing-remitting, secondary progressive and progressive-relapsing) of multiple sclerosis were included. General study points: F measure showed strong co-clustering of same-batch samples. TRBV segments more frequent in patients than in controls numbered several and included TRBV5-6, TRBV5-1 and TRBV20-1.

CDR1 SGHAT and CDR2 FQDESV come from the germline V gene (reference sequence). The CDR3 has 14 amino acids. The V end was cut by 5 bases, the J end by 0 bases, with 10 bases between. The specimen sequenced was blood. The sequence came from a girl between 2 and 17 years old with multiple sclerosis. V and J are TRBV11-1 and TRBJ2-5; D gene unclear. The CDR3 spells CASSIRGYQETQYF. CDR3 DNA sequence: TGTGCCAGCAGCATCCGCGGATACCAAGAGACCCAGTACTTC.